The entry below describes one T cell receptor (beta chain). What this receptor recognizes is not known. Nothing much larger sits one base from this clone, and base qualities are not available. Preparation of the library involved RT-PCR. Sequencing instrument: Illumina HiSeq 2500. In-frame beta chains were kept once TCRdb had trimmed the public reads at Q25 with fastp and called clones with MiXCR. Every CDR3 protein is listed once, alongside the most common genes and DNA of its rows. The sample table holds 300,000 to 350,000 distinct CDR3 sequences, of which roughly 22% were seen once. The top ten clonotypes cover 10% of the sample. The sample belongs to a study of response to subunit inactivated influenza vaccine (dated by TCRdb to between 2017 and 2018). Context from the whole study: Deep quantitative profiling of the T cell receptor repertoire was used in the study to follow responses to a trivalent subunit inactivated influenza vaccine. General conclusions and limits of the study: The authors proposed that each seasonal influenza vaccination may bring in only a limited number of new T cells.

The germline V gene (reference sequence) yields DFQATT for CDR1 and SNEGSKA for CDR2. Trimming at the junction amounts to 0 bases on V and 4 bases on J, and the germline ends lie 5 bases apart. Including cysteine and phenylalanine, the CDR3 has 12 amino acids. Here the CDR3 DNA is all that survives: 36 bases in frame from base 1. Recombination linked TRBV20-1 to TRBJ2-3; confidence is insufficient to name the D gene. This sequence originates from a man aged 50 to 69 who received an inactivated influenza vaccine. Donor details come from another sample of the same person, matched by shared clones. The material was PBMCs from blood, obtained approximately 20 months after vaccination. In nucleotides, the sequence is TGCAGTGCTAGAGATTTCCCAGATACGCAGTATTTT. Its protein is CSARDFPDTQYF.